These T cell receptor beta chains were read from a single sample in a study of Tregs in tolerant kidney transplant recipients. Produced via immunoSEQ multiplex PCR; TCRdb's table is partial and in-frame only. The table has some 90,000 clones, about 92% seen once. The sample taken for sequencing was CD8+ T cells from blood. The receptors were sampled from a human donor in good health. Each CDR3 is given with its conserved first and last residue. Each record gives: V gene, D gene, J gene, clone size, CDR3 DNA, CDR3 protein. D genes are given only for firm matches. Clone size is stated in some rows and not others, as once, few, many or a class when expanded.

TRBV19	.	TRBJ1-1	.	TGTGCCAGTAGTATAATGGGGGGTGACACTGAAGCTTTCTTT	CASSIMGGDTEAFF
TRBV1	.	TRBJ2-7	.	TGCACCAGCAGCCACATCGTAGAGGGTAGCTCCTACGAGCAGTACTTC	CTSSHIVEGSSYEQYF
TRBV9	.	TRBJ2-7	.	TGTGCCAGCAGCGGTGACGAGCAGTACTTC	CASSGDEQYF
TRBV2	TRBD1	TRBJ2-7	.	TGTGCCAGCAGGGGGACAGCCTACGAGCAGTACTTC	CASRGTAYEQYF
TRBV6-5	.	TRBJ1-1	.	TGTGCCAGCAGTTACCCGAAGGGGGGGAACACTGAAGCTTTCTTT	CASSYPKGGNTEAFF
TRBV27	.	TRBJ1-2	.	TGTGCCAGCAGTTTAGTGGGGAGCGACGGCTACACCTTC	CASSLVGSDGYTF
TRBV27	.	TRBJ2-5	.	TGTGCCAGCAGTCTCTTGGCGAGGGGAGCTCAAGAGACCCAGTACTTC	CASSLLARGAQETQYF
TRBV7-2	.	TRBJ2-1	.	TGTGCCAGCAGCTTATACCCATACAATGAGCAGTTCTTC	CASSLYPYNEQFF
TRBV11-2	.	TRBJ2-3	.	TGTGCCAGCAGCTTAGGGGGGTGGGCACCCGATACGCAGTATTTT	CASSLGGWAPDTQYF
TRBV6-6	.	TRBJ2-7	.	TGTGCCAGCAGTTACCGGCAGGGTAGAACCTACGAGCAGTACTTC	CASSYRQGRTYEQYF
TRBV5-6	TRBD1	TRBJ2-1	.	TGTGCCAGCAGCTTAGGGACAGTCAAGGGCGTCAATGAGCAGTTCTTC	CASSLGTVKGVNEQFF
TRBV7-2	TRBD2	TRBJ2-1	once	TGTGCCAGCCCACCCCTAGCGGGATCTAACAATGAGCAGTTCTTC	CASPPLAGSNNEQFF
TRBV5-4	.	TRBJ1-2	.	TGTGCCAGCAGACCGTGGGGGGGTCCGGGTGGCTACACCTTC	CASRPWGGPGGYTF
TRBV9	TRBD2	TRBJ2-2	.	TGTGCCAGCAGCGTAGTCGCGGGAGGGGTCACCGGGGAGCTGTTTTTT	CASSVVAGGVTGELFF
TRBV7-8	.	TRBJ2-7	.	TGTGCCAGCACCCTCCTCCGGGCAGGAGGCTACGAGCAGTACTTC	CASTLLRAGGYEQYF
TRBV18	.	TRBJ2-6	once	TGTGCCAGCTCACCACCCGCGGGGAGGAGCTCTGGGGCCAACGTCCTGACTTTC	CASSPPAGRSSGANVLTF
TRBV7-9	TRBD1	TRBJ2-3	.	TGTGCCAGCAGCCCGACAGGGGTGAATACGCAGTATTTT	CASSPTGVNTQYF
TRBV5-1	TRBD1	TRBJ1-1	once	TGCGCCAGCAGCTTCGACTTGACAGGGGAAAACACTGAAGCTTTCTTT	CASSFDLTGENTEAFF
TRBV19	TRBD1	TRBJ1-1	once	TGTGCCAGTAGTGCGTCCGGGACAGGGAACACTGAAGCTTTCTTT	CASSASGTGNTEAFF
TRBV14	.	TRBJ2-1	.	TGTGCCAGCAGCCAAGAATACAGGGTGTACAATGAGCAGTTCTTC	CASSQEYRVYNEQFF
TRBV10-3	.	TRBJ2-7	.	TGTGCCCCCGCAGGGACGATGTACGAGCAGTACTTC	CAPAGTMYEQYF
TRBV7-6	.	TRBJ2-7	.	TGTGCCAGCAGCTTAGGCCAGCACTACGAGCAGTACTTC	CASSLGQHYEQYF
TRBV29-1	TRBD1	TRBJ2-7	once	TGCAGCGTCGGGGCCCTCGACAGGGACGGTCTCCGGTACGAGCAGTACTTC	CSVGALDRDGLRYEQYF
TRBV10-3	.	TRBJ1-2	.	TGTGCCATCAGTGAAGGGGCGGGCTTATATGGCTACACCTTC	CAISEGAGLYGYTF
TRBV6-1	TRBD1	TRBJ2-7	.	TGTGCCAGCAGTGAACGGGGGACAGGGCTCCACGAGCAGTACTTC	CASSERGTGLHEQYF
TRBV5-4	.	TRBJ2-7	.	TGTGCCAGCACCGACTCCTACGAGCAGTACTTC	CASTDSYEQYF
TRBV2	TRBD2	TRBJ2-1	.	TGTGCCAGCAGTGAACTAAATAGCGGGGGAAATGAGCAGTTCTTC	CASSELNSGGNEQFF
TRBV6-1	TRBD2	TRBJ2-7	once	TGTGCCAGCAGTGAAGCGAGGCGGGAGATCGAGCAGTACTTC	CASSEARREIEQYF
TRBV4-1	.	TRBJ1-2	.	TGCGCCAGCAGCCAAAGGAAGGGGACTAAAAACTGGATAAAAGGACCTAACTATGGCTACACCTTC	CASSQRKGTKNWIKGPNYGYTF
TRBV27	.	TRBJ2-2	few	TGTGCCAGCAGCACGAGGGGTCGGGCCCGCACCGGGGAGCTGTTTTTT	CASSTRGRARTGELFF
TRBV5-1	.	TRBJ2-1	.	TGCGCCAGCAGCTTGGGGACGGGCTCCGCCTACAATGAGCAGTTCTTC	CASSLGTGSAYNEQFF
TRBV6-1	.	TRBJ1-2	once	TGTGCCAGCAGTGACATTCACAGGGACTCCTTC	CASSDIHRDSF
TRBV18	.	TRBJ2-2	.	TGTGCCAGCTCACCAACCGGCTACGCGAACACCGGGGAGCTGTTTTTT	CASSPTGYANTGELFF
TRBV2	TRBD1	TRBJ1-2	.	TGTGCCAGCAGTGACAGGGGGGGCTATGGCTACACCTTC	CASSDRGGYGYTF
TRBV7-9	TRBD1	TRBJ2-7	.	TGTGCCAGCAGCCCGGGGACAGTGGACGAGCAGTACTTC	CASSPGTVDEQYF
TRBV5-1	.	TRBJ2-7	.	TGCGCCAGCAGTCCCAGCGACTCCTACGAGCAGTACTTC	CASSPSDSYEQYF
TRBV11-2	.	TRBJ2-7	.	TGTGCCAGCAGCCCCTCTAGCAGTTACGAGCAGTACTTC	CASSPSSSYEQYF
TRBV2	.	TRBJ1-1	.	TGTGCCAGCCCCGTCCGGGGGTTGAACACTGAAGCTTTCTTT	CASPVRGLNTEAFF
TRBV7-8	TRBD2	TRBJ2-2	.	TGTGCCAGCAGCTTAGTGGGTGGCGGGAGGGGATTCGGGGAGCTGTTTTTT	CASSLVGGGRGFGELFF
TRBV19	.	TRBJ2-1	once	TGTGCCAGTAGTCCCCAGCGTGTCTCCTACAATGAGCAGTTCTTC	CASSPQRVSYNEQFF
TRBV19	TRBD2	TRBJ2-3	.	TGTGCCAGTAGAACTAGCGGGTACACAGATACGCAGTATTTT	CASRTSGYTDTQYF
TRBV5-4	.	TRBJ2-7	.	TGTGCCAGCAGCTCCCCTGGGGACTCTATCTACGAGCAGTACTTC	CASSSPGDSIYEQYF
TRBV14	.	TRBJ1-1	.	TGTGCCAGCAGCCCCCGCGTAGGAACCTATGAAGCTTTCTTT	CASSPRVGTYEAFF
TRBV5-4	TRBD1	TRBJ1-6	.	TGTGCCAGCAGCTTGGGGACAGGGGGCTCACCCCTCCACTTT	CASSLGTGGSPLHF
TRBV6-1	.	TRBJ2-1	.	TGTGCCACCGACCTGAACACAGGGAACCACAATGAGCAGTTCTTC	CATDLNTGNHNEQFF
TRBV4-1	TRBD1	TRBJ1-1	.	TGCGCCAGCAGCCAAGATTGGGTCAATACAGGGGGCCGACTGAGTGCTTTCTTT	CASSQDWVNTGGRLSAFF
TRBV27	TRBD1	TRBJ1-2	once	TGTGCCAGCAGCCTGGGACAGGGAAGTTTCCTTAACTATGGCTACACCTTC	CASSLGQGSFLNYGYTF
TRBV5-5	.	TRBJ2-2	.	TGTGCCAGCAGCGTGACCTGGGGAAAAGACACCGGGGAGCTGTTTTTT	CASSVTWGKDTGELFF
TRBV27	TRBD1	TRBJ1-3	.	TGTGCCAGCAGCCCCGGGACAGGGGCGGGCGGAAACACCATATATTTT	CASSPGTGAGGNTIYF